The 24 T cell receptor beta chains below all came from one sample that was sequenced in a study of blood T cell repertoires in COVID-19. TCRdb keeps only in-frame clones here, not all; method: immunoSEQ multiplex PCR. The sample includes approximately 97,000 clones, about 85% seen only once; the top ten take 9.5% to 15%. Source material: peripheral blood. All receptors derive from a human donor in a cohort sampled during active COVID-19.

The DNA for the CDR3 is TGCGCCAGCAGCCAAGGGTTGGGGCTTAATCAGCCCCAGCATTTT. As protein: CASSQGLGLNQPQHF. The genes are TRBV4-1 and TRBJ1-5; TRBD1 might be the D (5 bases). The germline V and J ends were trimmed by 1 base and 4 bases, with 11 bases remaining between them. Germline loops: CDR1 MGHRA, CDR2 YSYEKL. The CDR3 is 15 amino acids.

The count of this clone is one. The chain employs TRBV4-3 and TRBJ1-4; a weak D match, TRBD1 (5 bases). This CDR3 has 17 residues. Germline CDR1 is LGHNA and CDR2 is YSLEER. V was clipped by 0 bases and J by 0 bases, with 11 bases between them. The CDR3 is CASSQEGGVTTNEKLFF. The CDR3 nucleotides are TGCGCCAGCAGCCAAGAAGGAGGGGTCACAACTAATGAAAAACTGTTTTTT.

J is TRBJ2-3 and V is TRBV5-1, with D perhaps TRBD2 (6 bases). Per germline, CDR1 SGHRS and CDR2 YFSETQ. The length of the CDR3 is 16 residues. V was cut by 4 bases and J by 2 bases, with 17 bases left in between. The CDR3 region is CASSPRVSGSTDTQYF. In DNA form, the CDR3 reads TGCGCCAGCAGCCCTCGGGTCAGCGGGTCCACAGATACGCAGTATTTT.

This rearrangement joins TRBV4-3 to TRBJ2-3, with 9 positions matching TRBD1. Trimming at V came to 1 base and at J to 5 bases, leaving 7 bases not matched to a gene. In germline, CDR1 is LGHNA, CDR2 YSLEER. The CDR3 is 16 amino acids. The CDR3 DNA sequence: TGCGCCAGCAGCCAAGGTGGACAGGGGTGGTTAGATACGCAGTATTTT. This encodes CASSQGGQGWLDTQYF.

The rearrangement joins TRBV27 to TRBJ2-3; D is uncertain. V was shortened by 2 bases and J by 3 bases, with 12 bases between the two germline ends. The CDR3 is 15 residues long. CDR1 is MNHEY, CDR2 SMNVEV, per germline (reference sequence). CDR3 nucleotide sequence: TGTGCCAGCAGTTTAGCCACCCCCAGAACAGATACGCAGTATTTT. Translation gives CASSLATPRTDTQYF.

This clone was detected only once. The chain couples TRBV5-5 to TRBJ2-7; 7 positions agree with TRBD1. V gave up 4 bases and J gave up 2 bases; unmatched junction bases: 9. There are 15 residues in the CDR3. Germline V lookup: CDR1 SGHKS, CDR2 YYEKEE (reference sequence). CDR3 DNA: TGTGCCAGCAGCCTTCATCCTGGGACAGCCTACGAGCAGTACTTC. Translating gives CASSLHPGTAYEQYF.

This chain uses TRBV24-1 with TRBJ2-3; 15 nucleotides align to TRBD2. Losses at the gene ends were 4 bases for V and 8 bases for J; bases not matched to a gene: 6. The CDR3 loop spans 16 amino acids. Germline V lookup: CDR1 KGHDR, CDR2 SFDVKD. The DNA for the CDR3 is TGTGCCACCAGTGACCCGGGACTAGCGGGGGGTCTTACGCAGTATTTT. Translating gives CATSDPGLAGGLTQYF.

This clone was counted a few times. V is TRBV7-2 and J is TRBJ2-3; possibly TRBD1 for D (6 bases). Germline-derived CDR1 and CDR2 are SGHTA and FQGNSA. The length of the CDR3 is 17 residues. V was pared by 3 bases and J by 0 bases, with 16 bases between. CDR3 bases: TGTGCCAGCAGCTTGACCCAGGGGAACCCTAGCACAGATACGCAGTATTTT. Amino acid sequence: CASSLTQGNPSTDTQYF. The full variable domain, rest sourced from reference TRBV7-2 and TRBJ2-3, is GAGVSQSPSNKVTEKGKDVELRCDPISGHTALYWYRQSLGQGLEFLIYFQGNSAPDKSGLPSDRFSAERTGGSVSTLTIQRTQQEDSAVYLCASSLTQGNPSTDTQYFGPGTRLTVL.

This clone was counted a single time. The chain joins TRBV19 to TRBJ2-3, with TRBD2 identical over 7 bases. Trimming removed 5 bases from V and 4 bases from J; junction bases left unmatched: 12. The CDR3 sequence is 16 residues long. Germline lookup yields CDR1 LNHDA and CDR2 SQIVND (reference sequence). The CDR3 bases are TGTGCCAGTAGTCACCCAGGGAGGGAATTTTCAGATACGCAGTATTTT. Translated, it gives CASSHPGREFSDTQYF.

The rearrangement uses TRBV6-1 and TRBJ2-7, with D possibly matching TRBD2 (5 bases). V was cut by 3 bases and J by 3 bases, with 15 bases left in between. In germline, CDR1 is MNHNS, CDR2 SASEGT. The CDR3 covers 15 residues. CDR3 residues: CASSEHAPGNYEQYF. In nucleotides, the CDR3 is TGTGCCAGCAGTGAGCACGCCCCCGGGAACTACGAGCAGTACTTC.

V is TRBV24-1 and J is TRBJ1-4, with 8 bases that match TRBD1. Germline V CDR1 and CDR2: KGHDR, SFDVKD. The ends lost 2 bases at V and 7 bases at J; junction bases unmatched: 5. The CDR3 sequence is 15 residues long. Written as DNA, the CDR3 is TGTGCCACCAGTGATTCAGGGGGCTCCCGTGAAAAACTGTTTTTT. Protein: CATSDSGGSREKLFF.

This rearrangement joins TRBV27 to TRBJ2-1, with 9 bases matching TRBD2. The V and J ends lost 5 bases and 10 bases, in that order; junction bases with no gene match: 15. Germline V gene data show CDR1 as MNHEY and CDR2 as SMNVEV (reference sequence). CDR3 length: 16 residues. CDR3: CASSGAETSGNVEQFF. DNA of the CDR3: TGTGCCAGCAGTGGGGCCGAGACTAGCGGCAATGTGGAGCAGTTCTTC.

The chain employs TRBV5-6 and TRBJ2-5, with TRBD1 matching over 8 bases. This CDR3 region has 14 residues. CDR1 is SGHDT, CDR2 YYEEEE, per germline. Losses at the gene ends were 4 bases for V and 5 bases for J; bases not matched to a gene: 7. CDR3 sequence (DNA): TGTGCCAGCAGCAACCAGGGGGCGGAGGAGACCCAGTACTTC. It encodes CASSNQGAEETQYF.

The chain uses TRBV10-3 and TRBJ1-1, with D maybe TRBD1 (5 bases). The CDR3 is made up of 15 amino acids. Germline V gene data show CDR1 as ENHRY and CDR2 as SYGVKD. With 0 bases removed from V and 0 bases from J, the gap between germline ends came to 8 bases. CDR3 bases: TGTGCCATCAGTGAGTCGGGGCGGTTGAACACTGAAGCTTTCTTT. It yields the protein CAISESGRLNTEAFF.

V gene TRBV4-2 combines with J gene TRBJ2-7; D gene ambiguous. Per germline, CDR1 LGHNA and CDR2 YNFKEQ. This CDR3 has 13 amino acids. Deletions cut 0 bases from V and 5 bases from J, with 8 bases between. The CDR3 DNA is TGTGCCAGCAGCCAAGACGGCCGGGACGAGCAGTACTTC. This gives the protein CASSQDGRDEQYF.

In DNA, the CDR3 is TGTGCCAGCAGGTCCGGGACTAGCGGGGGGGCCGACGGGGAGCTGTTTTTT. Protein product: CASRSGTSGGADGELFF. This sequence joins TRBV5-4 and TRBJ2-2, with 16 bases that match TRBD2. This CDR3 is built from 17 residues. Germline loops: CDR1 SGHNT, CDR2 YYREEE (reference sequence). The V and J ends lost 5 bases and 7 bases, in that order; junction bases with no gene match: 8.

The chain has TRBV7-2 and TRBJ1-3; D is undetermined. Germline lookup yields CDR1 SGHTA and CDR2 FQGNSA. The V end was cut by 4 bases, the J end by 5 bases, with 9 bases between. CDR3 length: 13 residues. CDR3 in amino acids: CASSSPGRNTIYF. CDR3 nucleotide sequence: TGTGCCAGCAGCTCCCCGGGTCGAAACACCATATATTTT. Looking up the rest from reference TRBV7-2 and TRBJ1-3 gives the full variable domain: GAGVSQSPSNKVTEKGKDVELRCDPISGHTALYWYRQSLGQGLEFLIYFQGNSAPDKSGLPSDRFSAERTGGSVSTLTIQRTQQEDSAVYLCASSSPGRNTIYFGEGSWLTVV.

This clone was counted a single time. The chain combines TRBV11-3 with TRBJ2-1; the match to TRBD1 covers 8 bases. Trimming removed 3 bases from V and 7 bases from J; junction bases left unmatched: 8. The CDR3 length is 15 residues. From germline, CDR1 is SGHNT and CDR2 YENEEA. CDR3 amino acids: CASSFGGQGRNEQFF. The CDR3 DNA reads TGTGCCAGCAGCTTCGGCGGACAGGGTCGGAATGAGCAGTTCTTC.

This chain uses TRBV19 with TRBJ1-2; D remains unclear. Germline V gene lookup returns CDR1 LNHDA and CDR2 SQIVND (reference sequence). This CDR3 region has 11 residues. With 8 bases removed from V and 6 bases from J, the gap between germline ends came to 10 bases. The CDR3 is CASASPHGYTF. The CDR3 bases are TGTGCCAGTGCTAGCCCCCATGGCTACACCTTC.

The chain recombines TRBV30 with TRBJ2-6, with TRBD2 matching 7 bases. CDR1 GTSNPN and CDR2 SVGIG come from the germline V gene (reference sequence). The CDR3 contains 14 residues. V trimming: 7 bases; J trimming: 4 bases; junction bases outside the gene matches: 7. The CDR3 loop is CASSGGSGANVLTF. Written as DNA, the CDR3 is TGTGCCTCCTCGGGGGGTTCCGGGGCCAACGTCCTGACTTTC.

The rearrangement uses TRBV11-3 and TRBJ2-3; D ambiguous. This CDR3 contains 12 residues. Germline loops: CDR1 SGHNT, CDR2 YENEEA. V lost 4 bases to trimming and J lost 6 bases, with 8 bases between them. CDR3 sequence: CASSSTRDTQYF. Here the CDR3 DNA reads TGTGCCAGCAGCTCAACTCGGGATACGCAGTATTTT.

The genes are TRBV6-5 and TRBJ2-7; 7 nucleotides line up with TRBD1. CDR1 and CDR2 from the germline V gene are MNHEY and SVGAGI. The junction had 1 base not matched to a gene; V was cut back by 4 bases and J by 4 bases. This CDR3 comprises 12 residues. CDR3 residues: CASSSGGYEQYF. Here the CDR3 DNA reads TGTGCCAGCAGTTCAGGGGGTTACGAGCAGTACTTC.

The J gene is TRBJ1-2, the V gene TRBV7-2; TRBD1 is a possible D gene (5 bases). Germline CDR1 is SGHTA and CDR2 is FQGNSA. The CDR3 extends over 16 amino acids. Trimming cost V 5 bases and J 2 bases, with 18 bases left between them. This CDR3 is CASSPRVWAGNYGYTF. CDR3 DNA sequence: TGTGCCAGCAGCCCCCGGGTCTGGGCAGGGAACTATGGCTACACCTTC.

This chain joins TRBV9 and TRBJ2-3, with D perhaps matching TRBD1 (5 bases). The CDR3 extends over 16 amino acids. Germline-derived CDR1 and CDR2 are SGDLS and YYNGEE. The ends were cut back, 3 bases at V and 4 bases at J, with 18 bases in the middle. The DNA of the CDR3 is TGTGCCAGCAGCGCTTTTGGGTTAGGGGTGGCAGATACGCAGTATTTT. The encoded protein is CASSAFGLGVADTQYF.